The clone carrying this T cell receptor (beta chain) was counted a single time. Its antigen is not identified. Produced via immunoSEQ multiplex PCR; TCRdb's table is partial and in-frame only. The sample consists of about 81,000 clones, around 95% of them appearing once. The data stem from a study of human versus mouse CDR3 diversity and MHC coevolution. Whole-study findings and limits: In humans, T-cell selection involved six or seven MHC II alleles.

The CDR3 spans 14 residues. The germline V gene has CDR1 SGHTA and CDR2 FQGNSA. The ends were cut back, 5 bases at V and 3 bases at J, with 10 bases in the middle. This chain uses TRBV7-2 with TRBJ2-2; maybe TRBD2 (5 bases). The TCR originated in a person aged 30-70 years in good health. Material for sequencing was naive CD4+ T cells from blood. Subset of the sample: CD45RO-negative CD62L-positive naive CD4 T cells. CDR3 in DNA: TGTGCCAGCAGCCGGGAACCCTACACCGGGGAGCTGTTTTTT. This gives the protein CASSREPYTGELFF.